The 27 T cell receptor beta chains reported below all come from one sample, sequenced in a study of low-dose radiotherapy and immunotherapy resistance in tumors. TRAV- and TRBV-specific primers, spanning alpha and beta chains, primed first-strand cDNA. The PCR that amplified TCRs ran for around 22 cycles, relying on a constant-region primer and a V-primer adapter. Each CDR3 protein gets one entry after TCRdb re-called the reads with MiXCR. Of tens of thousands of distinct CDR3 sequences listed, 31% were seen once; the top ten hold approximately 10%. The sample's time point: before trial treatment. This specimen consisted of PBMCs, obtained before treatment. The receptors originated from a female donor with ovarian cancer.

This clonotype appeared many times. The V call is TRBV20-1, the J call TRBJ2-5, with 12 nucleotides matching TRBD1. Trimming removed 0 bases from V and 4 bases from J; junction bases left unmatched: 6. Germline V gene data show CDR1 as DFQATT and CDR2 as SNEGSKA (reference sequence). The CDR3 loop spans 16 amino acids. The CDR3 sequence: CSARDSGTGGTETQYF. CDR3 in DNA: TGCAGTGCTAGAGATTCGGGGACAGGGGGCACAGAGACCCAGTACTTC.

This clonotype was observed many times. The chain joins TRBV5-1 to TRBJ2-1; 14 bases agree with TRBD2. V lost 5 bases, J lost 4 bases, and 11 bases stayed unmatched. The CDR3 length is 18 residues. Germline assignment: CDR1 SGHRS and CDR2 YFSETQ. The CDR3 spells CASSQGGLAGGIYNEQFF. The CDR3 DNA is TGCGCCAGCAGTCAAGGCGGACTAGCGGGGGGAATTTACAATGAGCAGTTCTTC. The variable domain in full, with the rest retrieved from reference TRBV5-1 and TRBJ2-1, is KAGVTQTPRYLIKTRGQQVTLSCSPISGHRSVSWYQQTPGQGLQFLFEYFSETQRNKGNFPGRFSGRQFSNSRSEMNVSTLELGDSALYLCASSQGGLAGGIYNEQFFGPGTRLTVL.

This clonotype came up many times. V usage is TRBV7-2 and J usage is TRBJ2-1; D may be TRBD1 (6 bases). CDR3 length: 15 residues. Germline CDR1 is SGHTA and CDR2 is FQGNSA. Trimming shortened V by 5 bases and J by 2 bases, and 13 bases separated the two germline ends. The CDR3, as DNA: TGTGCCAGCAGCCCAGGCCAGGGGACCTACAATGAGCAGTTCTTC. It translates to CASSPGQGTYNEQFF.

This clonotype was recorded many times. V and J are TRBV11-3 and TRBJ1-1, with D tentatively TRBD1 (6 bases). CDR1 and CDR2 from the germline V gene are SGHNT and YENEEA. The length of the CDR3 is 18 residues. V lost 5 bases to trimming and J lost 2 bases, with 24 bases between them. The CDR3 coding sequence is TGTGCCAGCAGCCCTCGAGGAGGATGGGGGGGCCGTAACACTGAAGCTTTCTTT. Its translation: CASSPRGGWGGRNTEAFF.

The V call is TRBV5-4, the J call TRBJ2-1, with TRBD2 as a possible D gene (5 bases). The CDR3 extends over 15 amino acids. V was shortened by 0 bases and J by 1 base, with 8 bases between the two germline ends. The V gene's germline CDR1 is SGHNT and CDR2 YYREEE (reference sequence). The CDR3 bases are TGTGCCAGCAGCTTGGTCGGGGAGTCCTACAATGAGCAGTTCTTC. Translated: CASSLVGESYNEQFF.

The sample holds many counts of this clonotype. The chain is built from TRBV5-1 and TRBJ2-6; 8 positions agree with TRBD1. The ends lost 0 bases at V and 1 base at J; junction bases unmatched: 3. CDR1 SGHRS and CDR2 YFSETQ come from the germline V gene. The CDR3 covers 17 residues. This CDR3 reads CASSLAQGASGANVLTF. The CDR3 DNA reads TGCGCCAGCAGCTTGGCGCAGGGGGCTTCTGGGGCCAACGTCCTGACTTTC.

This chain links TRBV20-1 with TRBJ1-2, with 7 bases that match TRBD1. There are 14 residues in the CDR3. In germline, CDR1 is DFQATT, CDR2 SNEGSKA (reference sequence). J lost 1 base, V lost 5 bases, and 7 bases had no gene match. The chain's CDR3 is CSAETGSGNYGYTF. In DNA, the CDR3 is TGCAGTGCTGAGACAGGGAGCGGTAACTATGGCTACACCTTC.

This clonotype was recorded only once. This chain uses TRBV6-2 or TRBV6-3 with TRBJ2-5; 8 nucleotides match TRBD2. J lost 5 bases, V lost 6 bases, and 8 bases had no gene match. The germline V gene has CDR1 MNHEY and CDR2 SVGEGT. The CDR3 length is 14 residues. CDR3 protein: CASRTGGVRETQYF. The CDR3 coding sequence is TGTGCCAGCAGAACGGGGGGGGTTCGGGAGACCCAGTACTTC.

This clonotype was counted ten times or more. This chain joins TRBV7-8 and TRBJ2-3; D is unresolved. The CDR3 contains 12 residues. The V end was cut by 5 bases, the J end by 2 bases, with 5 bases between. Germline lookup yields CDR1 SGHVS and CDR2 FQNEAQ. The DNA for the CDR3 is TGTGCCAGCAGCGACTTCACAGATACGCAGTATTTT. This codes for CASSDFTDTQYF.

V and J are TRBV7-9 and TRBJ2-1; 12 bases line up with TRBD2. CDR1 is SEHNR, CDR2 FQNEAQ, per germline (reference sequence). The CDR3 runs 15 residues. The V gene end was trimmed by 7 bases and the J gene end by 9 bases; junction bases not matched to a gene: 10. The CDR3 DNA reads TGTGCCAGCACCTTGCGACTAGCGGGAGTGGTTGAGCAGTTCTTC. It specifies CASTLRLAGVVEQFF.

This clonotype appeared many times. The V gene is TRBV3-1, the J gene TRBJ1-1; possible D gene TRBD1, 5 bases. The CDR3 spans 17 residues. Between the trimmed V and J ends, which lost 1 base and 4 bases, there was a span of 19 bases. The V gene's germline CDR1 is LGHDT and CDR2 YNNKEL (reference sequence). CDR3 sequence: CASSQGHRIAGATEAFF. CDR3 nucleotides: TGTGCCAGCAGCCAAGGGCACCGTATCGCTGGGGCCACTGAAGCTTTCTTT.

This clonotype was detected only a few times. The rearrangement joins TRBV11-2 to TRBJ2-5; TRBD1 matches at 7 bases. The CDR3 sequence is 14 residues long. Germline V CDR1 and CDR2: SGHAT, FQNNGV. V gave up 6 bases and J gave up 5 bases; unmatched junction bases: 9. CDR3 residues: CASSRTGWVETQYF. CDR3 in DNA: TGTGCCAGCAGTCGGACAGGCTGGGTTGAGACCCAGTACTTC.

This clonotype was observed a handful of times. J is TRBJ2-7 and V is TRBV5-1; TRBD2 matches at 10 bases. The CDR3 loop spans 17 amino acids. V shed 4 bases, J shed 4 bases, and the junction held 14 bases outside the gene matches. Per the germline V gene, CDR1 is SGHRS and CDR2 is YFSETQ. CDR3 sequence (DNA): TGCGCCAGCAGCAGGGTAACTAGCGGGATCCCCCGTTACGAGCAGTACTTC. This codes for CASSRVTSGIPRYEQYF.

The table lists this clonotype with many counts. The V and J genes are TRBV5-1 and TRBJ2-2; a possible D gene is TRBD1 (6 bases). Germline assignment: CDR1 SGHRS and CDR2 YFSETQ. CDR3 size: 15 residues. With 4 bases removed from V and 1 base from J, the gap between germline ends came to 11 bases. The CDR3 DNA follows: TGCGCCAGCAGCCTCGGACAGATGAACACCGGGGAGCTGTTTTTT. This encodes CASSLGQMNTGELFF.

This clonotype showed up many times. The chain carries TRBV7-3 and TRBJ2-3; possibly TRBD2 for D (6 bases). Trimming cost V 4 bases and J 4 bases, with 21 bases left between them. The CDR3 is 17 residues long. Germline V CDR1 and CDR2: SGHTA, FQGTGA. The CDR3 loop reads CASSSERGTRGADTQYF. The CDR3 DNA reads as TGTGCCAGCAGCTCAGAGCGCGGGACCCGTGGGGCAGATACGCAGTATTTT.

This clonotype appeared many times. This sequence joins TRBV7-9 and TRBJ2-5; 10 positions agree with TRBD1. J gave up 3 bases and V 6 bases, and 7 bases lay outside the gene matches. There are 15 residues in the CDR3. Germline values: CDR1 SEHNR, CDR2 FQNEAQ (reference sequence). The CDR3 DNA is TGTGCCAGCAGAAAGCCCGGACAGGGGGAAGAGACCCAGTACTTC. Translating it yields CASRKPGQGEETQYF.

This clonotype was seen more than once but under ten times. This chain joins TRBV5-1 and TRBJ2-1, with D maybe TRBD1 (5 bases). Germline V lookup: CDR1 SGHRS, CDR2 YFSETQ. V was pared by 0 bases and J by 9 bases, with 16 bases between. The CDR3 consists of 15 residues. CDR3 nucleotides: TGCGCCAGCAGCTTGGATACCCCCAGGGTTAGTGAGCAGTTCTTC. Translated, it gives CASSLDTPRVSEQFF.

This clonotype was recorded at least ten times. J is TRBJ1-1 and V is TRBV5-6; D is unclear. CDR1 and CDR2 from the germline V gene are SGHDT and YYEEEE. The V end was cut by 4 bases, the J end by 7 bases, with 14 bases between. CDR3 length: 13 residues. CDR3 residues: CASSAPVRGEAFF. DNA of the CDR3: TGTGCCAGCAGCGCCCCGGTGCGAGGTGAAGCTTTCTTT.

The chain recombines TRBV30 with TRBJ2-3; TRBD2 matches at 9 bases. Looked up from germline, CDR1 is GTSNPN and CDR2 is SVGIG (reference sequence). The CDR3 is made up of 14 amino acids. Trimming cost V 4 bases and J 6 bases; bases outside gene matches: 8. The CDR3, as DNA: TGTGCCTGGACAGGTCCTAGCGGGACTGATACGCAGTATTTT. It codes for CAWTGPSGTDTQYF.

This clonotype was observed at least ten times. This chain joins TRBV29-1 and TRBJ1-1; TRBD1 might be the D (5 bases). This CDR3 comprises 13 residues. Germline CDR1 reads SQVTM; CDR2 reads ANQGSEA. V was cut by 4 bases and J by 5 bases, with 14 bases left in between. The CDR3 here is CSVAVRGETEAFF. The CDR3 DNA reads TGCAGCGTTGCAGTTCGAGGGGAAACTGAAGCTTTCTTT.

Comments on this clonotype: A far larger clone is one nucleotide away, so this likely arose from a read error. CDR3 sequence: CATSKLEPNTGELFF. For the CDR3, the DNA is TGTGCCACCAGTAAACTGGAACCTAACACCGGGGAGCTGTTTTTT. This chain links TRBV7-6 with TRBJ2-2, with D unresolved. Trimming pared 10 bases from V and 2 bases from J, leaving 17 bases between. CDR1 is SGHVS and CDR2 is FNYEAQ in the germline V gene. The CDR3 contains 15 residues.

This clonotype has at least ten counts. The J gene is TRBJ2-7, the V gene TRBV20-1; tentatively, D is TRBD2 (6 bases). The CDR3 consists of 11 residues. In germline, CDR1 is DFQATT, CDR2 SNEGSKA (reference sequence). The DNA for the CDR3 is TGCAGCTACGGGAGCCCCTACGAGCAGTACTTC. Translating it yields CSYGSPYEQYF.

In this sample, this clonotype turned up many times. Written as DNA, the CDR3 is TGTGCCAGCAGTGAAAGGTTACTAGGGGGGAACACTGAAGCTTTCTTT. Translation: CASSERLLGGNTEAFF. This chain joins TRBV6-2 or TRBV6-3 and TRBJ1-1; D possibly corresponds to TRBD1 (6 bases). V was clipped by 5 bases and J by 1 base, with 17 bases between them. CDR3 length: 16 amino acids. CDR1 and CDR2 from the germline V gene are MNHEY and SVGEGT.

This clonotype was counted many times. The chain recombines TRBV7-9 with TRBJ2-1; 9 bases line up with TRBD2. This CDR3 has 15 residues. V was pared by 2 bases and J by 4 bases, with 3 bases of the junction left unmatched. CDR1 and CDR2 from the germline V gene are SEHNR and FQNEAQ (reference sequence). This CDR3 is CASSLTSGGYNEQFF. The CDR3 DNA is TGTGCCAGCAGCTTAACGAGCGGGGGGTACAATGAGCAGTTCTTC.

DNA of the CDR3: TGTGCCAGCACCCGACCGGGCGGCCAGGGAGAGACCCAGTACTTC. It yields the protein CASTRPGGQGETQYF. The chain links TRBV6-6 to TRBJ2-5; possible D gene TRBD1, 5 bases. Trimming cost V 7 bases and J 4 bases, with 19 bases left between them. Per germline, CDR1 MNHNY and CDR2 SVGAGI (reference sequence). This CDR3 region has 15 residues.

This clonotype was seen repeatedly, ten times or more. V gene TRBV7-2 combines with J gene TRBJ2-3, with unresolved D. Looked up from germline, CDR1 is SGHTA and CDR2 is FQGNSA. The CDR3 contains 12 residues. V was clipped by 2 bases and J by 7 bases, with 7 bases between them. CDR3 sequence: CASSLRANTQYF. The CDR3 DNA reads TGTGCCAGCAGCTTACGGGCCAATACGCAGTATTTT.

This clonotype has a count of ten or more. The V gene is TRBV3-1, the J gene TRBJ2-1, with TRBD2 matching 8 bases. In germline, CDR1 is LGHDT, CDR2 YNNKEL (reference sequence). This CDR3 is built from 14 residues. J gave up 12 bases and V 5 bases, and 12 bases lay outside the gene matches. CDR3 amino acids: CASSGRRGGSWQFF. CDR3 in DNA: TGTGCCAGCAGCGGACGACGGGGGGGTAGTTGGCAGTTCTTC.